The rows below give T cell receptor beta chains drawn from one sample of a study of blood T cell repertoires in COVID-19. TCRdb's copy holds only in-frame clones and misses some; the assay was immunoSEQ multiplex PCR. The table records approximately 220,000 clones, around 82% of them present only once. Sequenced: peripheral blood. All receptors derive from a woman aged 45-65 years with acute or convalescent COVID-19. The CDR3 runs from the conserved cysteine through the conserved F or W.

V gene	J gene	CDR3 protein
TRBV5-3	TRBJ1-4	CARSLQTGATNEKLFF
TRBV3-1/TRBV3-2	TRBJ2-3	CASSQDPAGGADTQYF
TRBV6-5	TRBJ2-7	CASSSLAGGPLEQYF
TRBV6-5	TRBJ2-1	CASSYFASGSPNEQFF
TRBV18	TRBJ2-7	CASSPGTSGPGTYEQYF
TRBV28	TRBJ1-5	CASSLGQGVFDNQPQHF
TRBV9	TRBJ1-4	CASSETAVNEKLFF
TRBV15	TRBJ1-6	CATSRGRGTGNSPLHF
TRBV3-1/TRBV3-2	TRBJ2-6	CASSQNFGTGISGANVLTF
TRBV5-1	TRBJ1-3	CASSFGDSSGNTIYF
TRBV7-2	TRBJ2-5	CASSLAGGLETQYF
TRBV2	TRBJ1-2	CASSDGLQGAKFYGYTF
TRBV4-1	TRBJ1-3	CASSQDVGRGVTIYF
TRBV13	TRBJ2-5	CASSSPRATYQETQYF
TRBV4-2	TRBJ1-4	CASSRDREQEKLFF
TRBV27	TRBJ1-5	CASSWTGGNQPQHF
TRBV2	TRBJ2-6	CASTGRAAGANVLTF
TRBV24-1	TRBJ2-3	CATGGTSGYYSTDTQYF
TRBV4-2	TRBJ2-1	CASSQDDGKAYNEQFF
TRBV4-2	TRBJ2-3	CASSQEAGLTEADTQYF
TRBV14	TRBJ1-1	CASSPGTGRSRDTEAFF
TRBV12-5	TRBJ2-1	CASGLGLAGGDEQFF
TRBV29-1	TRBJ2-5	CSVATGTGFGETQYF
TRBV2	TRBJ2-3	CASSAEKGGGGRNTDTQYF
TRBV2	TRBJ1-2	CASTPGPGVNYGYTF
TRBV28	TRBJ1-2	CASSSDSSRGGYTF
TRBV24-1	TRBJ2-3	CATSDPSPLASTDTQYF
TRBV19	TRBJ2-1	CASRISGRPRSPSSYNEQFF
TRBV2	TRBJ2-7	CAIRKLAAYEQYF
TRBV19	TRBJ2-7	CASSVQGSSTGTTIYEQYF
TRBV7-9	TRBJ1-4	CASSGDRGRSEKLFF
TRBV7-2	TRBJ2-7	CASSFQPDSLTGQYF
TRBV24-1	TRBJ2-3	CATSDRLAGRTTDTQYF
TRBV5-6	TRBJ2-4	CASSLGDRGSQNIQYF
TRBV7-2	TRBJ2-1	CASSRGGRALNEQFF
TRBV6-4	TRBJ1-2	CASRSPGGGYTF
TRBV11-2	TRBJ2-2	CASSLDRLNVGELFF
TRBV6-5	TRBJ2-7	CALGAAKQYF
TRBV24-1	TRBJ2-7	CATSRDSGRSEQYF
TRBV19	TRBJ2-5	CASGRAGLVEETQYF
TRBV10-1	TRBJ2-1	CASSGGLAPNPSSYNEQFF
TRBV19	TRBJ2-1	CASTAGGFPNEQFF
TRBV19	TRBJ1-1	CASHGRNTEAFF
TRBV28	TRBJ2-2	CASSLTGPGELFF
TRBV7-5	TRBJ1-1	CARSPSVNTEAFF
TRBV7-3	TRBJ2-3	CASSPESLAGGLHTQYF
TRBV28	TRBJ2-3	CASSRLAGGPDTQYF
TRBV5-6	TRBJ1-2	CASSLGGGRKGYGYTF